The 14 T cell receptor beta chains below were found in one sample sequenced in a study of blood T cell repertoires in COVID-19. The table came from immunoSEQ multiplex PCR; TCRdb's copy has only in-frame clones and leaves some out. The sample includes over 200,000 clones, approximately 90% of them seen just once. Sequenced sample: peripheral blood. The receptors shown here come from a man in his 60s who had recovered from COVID-19.

This clone was counted a few times. One junction end disagrees with the germline gene, perhaps due to a read error. The CDR3 DNA follows: TGCGCCAGCAGCCAACCTGAAAACGGGGACTTC. Protein product: CASSQPENGDF. The chain combines TRBV4-3 with TRBJ2-7; TRBD2 is a possible D gene (5 bases). Per germline, CDR1 LGHNA and CDR2 YSLEER. The CDR3 is made up of 11 amino acids.

The chain has TRBV11-3 and TRBJ2-3, with 9 nucleotides matching TRBD2. After removal of 5 bases from V and 0 bases from J, the junction contained 3 bases not matched to a gene. Germline V CDR1 and CDR2: SGHNT, YENEEA. The CDR3 consists of 15 residues. The CDR3 DNA follows: TGTGCCAGCAGCGTCACTAGCGGGAGCACAGATACGCAGTATTTT. It yields the protein CASSVTSGSTDTQYF.

J is TRBJ2-1 and V is TRBV6-5; 8 nucleotides line up with TRBD2. After removal of 0 bases from V and 10 bases from J, the junction contained 8 bases not matched to a gene. The germline CDR1 and CDR2 sequences are MNHEY and SVGAGI. The CDR3 totals 15 residues. The CDR3 is CASSYSAGGGLEQFF. The CDR3 DNA reads as TGTGCCAGCAGTTACTCGGCGGGAGGAGGACTCGAGCAGTTCTTC.

The CDR3 DNA is TGTGCCAGCTCACCCCCAACAGGGGGCAACTCCTACAATGAGCAGTTCTTC. Protein: CASSPPTGGNSYNEQFF. V usage is TRBV18 and J usage is TRBJ2-1, with 9 bases that match TRBD1. In germline, CDR1 is KGHSH, CDR2 LQKENI. The CDR3 is made up of 17 amino acids. The trim removed 3 bases at V and 0 bases at J, leaving 6 bases unmatched.

CDR3 coding DNA: TGTGCCAGCAGCTTGGGAGCGGGGGGTAACAATGAGCAGTTCTTC. It yields the protein CASSLGAGGNNEQFF. The rearrangement uses TRBV5-4 and TRBJ2-1; TRBD2 agrees at 9 bases. The CDR3 runs to 15 residues. The V segment lost 0 bases and the J segment 5 bases; nucleotides outside the gene matches: 3. CDR1 is SGHNT and CDR2 is YYREEE in the germline V gene (reference sequence). Using reference TRBV5-4 and TRBJ2-1 for the parts outside the CDR3, the full variable domain is ETGVTQSPTHLIKTRGQQVTLRCSSQSGHNTVSWYQQALGQGPQFIFQYYREEENGRGNFPPRFSGLQFPNYSSELNVNALELDDSALYLCASSLGAGGNNEQFFGPGTRLTVL.

V usage is TRBV4-1 and J usage is TRBJ2-7, with TRBD2 matching over 7 bases. The CDR3 extends over 15 amino acids. Germline assignment: CDR1 MGHRA and CDR2 YSYEKL. Trimming removed 0 bases from V and 3 bases from J; junction bases left unmatched: 5. This CDR3 is CASSQDERGHYEQYF. In DNA form, the CDR3 reads TGCGCCAGCAGCCAAGATGAGCGGGGTCACTACGAGCAGTACTTC.

This clone was observed a single time. The gene calls are TRBV27 and TRBJ1-3; 8 bases align to TRBD1. This CDR3 contains 17 residues. Per the germline V gene, CDR1 is MNHEY and CDR2 is SMNVEV (reference sequence). V dropped 7 bases and J dropped 5; count of bases not matched to a gene: 16. CDR3 nucleotides: TGTGCCAGCATAGGGGGCCCGGGACAGGAGGGCAGAAACACCATATATTTT. Its protein is CASIGGPGQEGRNTIYF.

This sequence joins TRBV6-2 or TRBV6-3 and TRBJ1-1; D might be TRBD1 (5 bases). The CDR3 has 15 amino acids. The germline CDR1 and CDR2 sequences are MNHEY and SVGEGT. With 5 bases removed from V and 0 bases from J, the gap between germline ends came to 13 bases. CDR3 residues: CASSPNRQMNTEAFF. The CDR3, as DNA: TGTGCCAGCAGTCCCAATAGACAGATGAACACTGAAGCTTTCTTT.

The CDR3 DNA sequence: TGTGCCAGCACGTTTTCCTACGAGCAGTACTTC. Translating gives CASTFSYEQYF. The genes are TRBV2 and TRBJ2-7, with unresolved D. CDR1 is SNHLY and CDR2 is FYNNEI in the germline V gene. Deletions cut 7 bases from V and 1 base from J, with 5 bases between. CDR3 size: 11 residues.

The V gene is TRBV5-1, the J gene TRBJ2-7; tentatively, D is TRBD2 (5 bases). Germline V gives CDR1 SGHRS, CDR2 YFSETQ. This CDR3 has 14 amino acids. Trimming stripped 0 bases from V and 5 bases from J, with 12 bases between. CDR3 sequence: CASSLGASNDEQYF. In DNA, the CDR3 is TGCGCCAGCAGCTTGGGGGCTAGCAACGACGAGCAGTACTTC.

In the case of this clone: The same CDR3 is also encoded by other DNA sequences in this sample. The chain uses TRBV2 and TRBJ1-5; D perhaps matches TRBD1 (6 bases). The germline CDR1 and CDR2 sequences are SNHLY and FYNNEI. The CDR3 has 15 amino acids. V lost 6 bases to trimming and J lost 0 bases, with 12 bases between them. The CDR3 DNA follows: TGTGCCAGCAGCGAGGACAGACATAGCAATCAGCCCCAGCATTTT. Protein sequence: CASSEDRHSNQPQHF.

The rearrangement uses TRBV23-1 and TRBJ1-1, with 8 bases lining up with TRBD1. Being an ORF, TRBV23-1 has a function that is uncertain. The CDR3 spans 17 residues. V was pared by 0 bases and J by 3 bases, with 9 bases of the junction left unmatched. The CDR3 protein is CASSQSGNRGKDTEAFF. CDR3 in DNA: TGCGCCAGCAGTCAATCGGGGAACAGGGGGAAGGACACTGAAGCTTTCTTT.

The rearrangement joins TRBV10-3 to TRBJ2-1; TRBD1 aligns across 8 bases. The CDR3 is 14 residues long. V shed 3 bases and J 5 bases; nucleotides not matched to a gene: 3. Germline V gives CDR1 ENHRY, CDR2 SYGVKD. The CDR3 DNA follows: TGTGCCATCAGTGACAGGGGGCCCGACAATGAGCAGTTCTTC. Translation: CAISDRGPDNEQFF.

The J gene is TRBJ2-7, the V gene TRBV3-1 (or the pseudogene TRBV3-2); TRBD1 might be the D (6 bases). V was clipped by 0 bases and J by 4 bases, with 13 bases between them. Germline CDR1 and CDR2: LGHDT and YNNKEL (reference sequence). The CDR3 length is 15 residues. In DNA, the CDR3 is TGTGCCAGCAGCCAAGACAGGGGAAAGGGATACGAGCAGTACTTC. This encodes CASSQDRGKGYEQYF.